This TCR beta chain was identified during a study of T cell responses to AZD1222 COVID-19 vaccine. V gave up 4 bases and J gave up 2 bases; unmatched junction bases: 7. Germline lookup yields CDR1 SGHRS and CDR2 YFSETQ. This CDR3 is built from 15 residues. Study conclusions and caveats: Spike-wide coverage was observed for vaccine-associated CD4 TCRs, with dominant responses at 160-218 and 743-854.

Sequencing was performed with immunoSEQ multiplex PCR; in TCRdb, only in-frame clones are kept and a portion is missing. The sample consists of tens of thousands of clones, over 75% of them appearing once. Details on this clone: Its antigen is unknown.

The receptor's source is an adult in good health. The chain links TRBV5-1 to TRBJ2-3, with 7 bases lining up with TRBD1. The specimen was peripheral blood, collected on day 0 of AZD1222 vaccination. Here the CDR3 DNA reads TGCGCCAGCAGCGGTACCGGGACAGTCACAGATACGCAGTATTTT. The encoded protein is CASSGTGTVTDTQYF.